This T cell receptor (beta chain) is drawn from a study of T cell responses to AZD1222 COVID-19 vaccine. Study conclusions and caveats: Targeting of unmutated variant regions was reportedly seen in nearly half of spike-specific TCRs. In a largely white British group with more females than males, clonal diversity was possibly underestimated. Regions 160-218 and 743-854 dominated among vaccine-associated CD4 TCRs spanning spike.

Turning to this clone: Its antigen is not known.

CDR1 and CDR2 (germline): MDHEN, SYDVKM. Losses at the gene ends were 6 bases for V and 0 bases for J; bases not matched to a gene: 5. This CDR3 contains 16 residues. TCRdb's table, derived via immunoSEQ multiplex PCR, lists solely in-frame clones and lacks some. Of more than 150,000 clones in the sample, 75% to 90% are singletons; the top ten hold about 6%. This clonotype originated in an adult in good health. This material consisted of peripheral blood, taken on day 0 of AZD1222 vaccination. J is TRBJ2-1 and V is TRBV28, with TRBD1 matching over 10 bases. CDR3 DNA sequence: TGTGCCAGCAGCCGATGGACAGGGGGCTCCTACAATGAGCAGTTCTTC. This gives the protein CASSRWTGGSYNEQFF.